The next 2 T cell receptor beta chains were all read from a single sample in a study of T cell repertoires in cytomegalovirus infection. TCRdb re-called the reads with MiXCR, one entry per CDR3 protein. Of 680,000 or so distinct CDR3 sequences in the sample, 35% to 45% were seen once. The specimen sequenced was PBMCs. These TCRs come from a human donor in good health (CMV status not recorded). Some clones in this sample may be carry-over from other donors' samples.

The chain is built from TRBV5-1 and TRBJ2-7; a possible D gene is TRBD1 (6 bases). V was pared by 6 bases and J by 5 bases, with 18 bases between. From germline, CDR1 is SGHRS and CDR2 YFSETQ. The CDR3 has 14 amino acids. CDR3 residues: CASTKTQGNNEQYF. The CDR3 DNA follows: TGCGCCAGCACCAAAACTCAGGGGAATAACGAGCAGTACTTC.

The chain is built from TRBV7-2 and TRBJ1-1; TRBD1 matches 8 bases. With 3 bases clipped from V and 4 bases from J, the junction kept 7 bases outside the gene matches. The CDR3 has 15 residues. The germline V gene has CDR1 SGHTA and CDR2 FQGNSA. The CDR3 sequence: CASSFRGPTGTEAFF. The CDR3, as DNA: TGTGCCAGCAGCTTCAGGGGGCCGACGGGCACTGAAGCTTTCTTT. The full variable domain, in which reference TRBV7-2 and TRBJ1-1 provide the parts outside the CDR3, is GAGVSQSPSNKVTEKGKDVELRCDPISGHTALYWYRQSLGQGLEFLIYFQGNSAPDKSGLPSDRFSAERTGGSVSTLTIQRTQQEDSAVYLCASSFRGPTGTEAFFGQGTRLTVV.